This T cell receptor beta chain was retrieved from a study of shared clonotypes between healthy human individuals. Study information: CD4 naive and memory got three plates each, CD8 naive two, CD8 memory one. Study-wide results and limits: It was expected that sequencing depth would affect clonotype sharing among donors.

A remark on this clone: Its antigen is undetermined.

Repertoires were generated with immunoSEQ multiplex PCR, while TCRdb's copy carries only in-frame clones and drops some. The sample yields around 2,000,000 clones, 93% seen once. The V and J ends lost 0 bases and 0 bases, in that order; junction bases with no gene match: 3. There are 16 residues in the CDR3. CDR1 is LGHNT and CDR2 is FRNRAP in the germline V gene. The naive CD8 population came from CD45RO-negative cells selected for CCR7, without terminally differentiated effector memory CD45RA+ cells. Adult Caucasians living in Nashville, Tennessee made up all of the donors. V usage is TRBV12-5 and J usage is TRBJ1-2, with TRBD1 matching 8 bases. Sequenced input: naive CD8+ T cells from PBMCs. The TCR sequence derives from a man aged 18 to 29 in good health. Some clones in this sample may be carry-over from other donors' samples. CDR3 nucleotide sequence: TGTGCTAGTGGTTTGGTGGACAGGGCTGCTAACTATGGCTACACCTTC. It is translated as CASGLVDRAANYGYTF.